This TCR beta chain was obtained from a study of blood T cell repertoires in COVID-19. The wider study: T cells, B-cell-depleted T cells, or PBMCs supplied cDNA or gDNA.

V lost 3 bases, J lost 9 bases, and 4 bases stayed unmatched. The CDR3 runs 12 residues. CDR1 is GTSNPN, CDR2 SVGIG, per germline (reference sequence). Study processing details: Amplified reference gene primers provided the basis for estimating nucleated cell counts. Some clones are missing from TCRdb's copy, which holds only in-frame ones; the method was immunoSEQ multiplex PCR. V and J calls and clone size are those listed in that table; D and trimming were worked out from the DNA. The top ten clones hold about 16% of a sample with 70,000 to 100,000 clones, roughly 89% of them seen once. Seattle patient enrollment occurred during active infection, with longitudinal follow-up thereafter.

The sequence derives from a woman aged 55-70 years with COVID-19, enrolled during active disease. The chain joins TRBV30 to TRBJ2-1; 8 bases align to TRBD1. Sequenced input: peripheral blood. CDR3 sequence reads: CAWSRQGSEQFF. The CDR3 DNA follows: TGTGCCTGGAGCCGACAGGGGAGTGAGCAGTTCTTC.